The 22 T cell receptor beta chains below come from one sample, sequenced in a study of Ad26.COV2.S vaccination and SARS-CoV-2 variants. The protocol was immunoSEQ multiplex PCR, while the TCRdb copy is restricted to in-frame clones and leaves out a portion. The table includes around 380,000 clones, approximately 90% detected once. The treatment here: roughly 18 received Ad26.COV2.S at low or high dose, single or two shots; five or six received placebo; per-sample allocation not given. Collection of the samples took place on day 63 after the first injection of vaccine or placebo. Here the sequenced sample was peripheral blood, taken in a trial of Ad26.COV2.S vaccine versus placebo. Source of these receptors: a person aged 18-65 years who received the Ad26.COV2.S COVID-19 vaccine or a placebo.

This clone was detected only once. The V gene is TRBV6-4, the J gene TRBJ1-2; 7 bases are a match to TRBD1. The CDR3 spans 15 residues. V lost 7 bases, J lost 3 bases, and 11 bases stayed unmatched. Germline assignment: CDR1 MRHNA and CDR2 SNTAGT. The CDR3 region is CASKGSARGDYGYTF. DNA of the CDR3: TGTGCCAGCAAAGGGTCCGCCAGGGGGGACTATGGCTACACCTTC.

The V gene is TRBV4-3, the J gene TRBJ1-4; D is ambiguous. The CDR3 runs 13 residues. Germline loops: CDR1 LGHNA, CDR2 YSLEER. Trimming removed 0 bases from V and 7 bases from J, with 6 bases in between. DNA of the CDR3: TGCGCCAGCAGCCAAGATCTACGTGAAAAACTGTTTTTT. It specifies CASSQDLREKLFF.

The rearrangement links TRBV5-6 to TRBJ1-2, with a possible D match to TRBD1 (5 bases). CDR1 is SGHDT and CDR2 is YYEEEE in the germline V gene. The germline V and J ends were trimmed by 3 bases and 3 bases, with 21 bases remaining between them. The CDR3 runs 17 residues. The CDR3 DNA sequence: TGTGCCAGCAGCTCCTCCATATTGTTGGGGGGTGACTATGGCTACACCTTC. This gives the protein CASSSSILLGGDYGYTF.

The CDR3 DNA reads as TGTGCCAGCAGCCAAGACCCTTTCTACGAGCAGTACTTC. Amino acid sequence: CASSQDPFYEQYF. This chain connects TRBV14 to TRBJ2-7; D is unresolved. In germline, CDR1 is SGHDN, CDR2 FVKESK. The CDR3 extends over 13 amino acids. Trimming took off 0 bases at V and 3 bases at J, with 6 bases between the two ends.

V gene TRBV27 combines with J gene TRBJ2-1; D remains unclear. CDR1 is MNHEY and CDR2 is SMNVEV in the germline V gene (reference sequence). The CDR3 sequence is 14 residues long. V dropped 0 bases and J dropped 0 bases, with 3 bases sitting between them. The CDR3 loop reads CASSLSTSYNEQFF. The DNA of the CDR3 is TGTGCCAGCAGTTTATCGACCTCCTACAATGAGCAGTTCTTC.

A few counts support this clone. CDR3 nucleotides: TGTGCCAGCAGCTTAGAACCTTGGGACCACTATGGCTACACCTTC. As protein: CASSLEPWDHYGYTF. V gene TRBV7-6 combines with J gene TRBJ1-2; tentatively, D is TRBD1 (5 bases). Per germline, CDR1 SGHVS and CDR2 FNYEAQ. CDR3 length equals 15 residues. V was shortened by 1 base and J by 3 bases, with 12 bases between the two germline ends.

This chain uses TRBV6-1 with TRBJ2-6; perhaps TRBD1 as D (6 bases). Germline lookup yields CDR1 MNHNS and CDR2 SASEGT. V was cut by 0 bases and J by 0 bases, with 9 bases left in between. This CDR3 is built from 17 residues. The chain's CDR3 is CASSEALGGSGANVLTF. CDR3 nucleotide sequence: TGTGCCAGCAGTGAAGCCCTAGGGGGCTCTGGGGCCAACGTCCTGACTTTC.

This chain links TRBV5-5 with TRBJ1-1; 7 nucleotides line up with TRBD1. From germline, CDR1 is SGHKS and CDR2 YYEKEE (reference sequence). V dropped 4 bases and J dropped 4; count of bases not matched to a gene: 4. The CDR3 has 13 residues. CDR3 region: CASSPPGGTEAFF. The DNA of the CDR3 is TGTGCCAGCAGCCCTCCAGGGGGCACTGAAGCTTTCTTT.

The V gene is TRBV15, the J gene TRBJ1-2; TRBD1 is a possible D gene (6 bases). The CDR3 extends over 13 amino acids. V was shortened by 5 bases and J by 4 bases, with 11 bases between the two germline ends. Germline V lookup: CDR1 LNHNV, CDR2 YYDKDF (reference sequence). CDR3 sequence reads: CATSLDRTYGYTF. The CDR3 nucleotides read TGTGCCACCAGCCTAGACAGGACCTATGGCTACACCTTC.

This clone has a handful of counts. Distinct nucleotide sequences in the sample also encode this CDR3. J is TRBJ2-7 and V is TRBV5-1; TRBD1 matches at 10 bases. The CDR3 totals 14 residues. Germline CDR1 reads SGHRS; CDR2 reads YFSETQ. With V trimmed by 5 bases and J by 4 bases, 6 bases remained unmatched. CDR3 DNA: TGCGCCAGCAGAACCGGGACAGGGGCGTACGAGCAGTACTTC. This gives the protein CASRTGTGAYEQYF. Together with reference TRBV5-1 and TRBJ2-7, the CDR3 gives the full variable domain: KAGVTQTPRYLIKTRGQQVTLSCSPISGHRSVSWYQQTPGQGLQFLFEYFSETQRNKGNFPGRFSGRQFSNSRSEMNVSTLELGDSALYLCASRTGTGAYEQYFGPGTRLTVT.

The genes are TRBV7-2 and TRBJ2-3, with TRBD2 matching 10 bases. Germline-derived CDR1 and CDR2 are SGHTA and FQGNSA. V lost 3 bases, J lost 2 bases, and 5 bases stayed unmatched. The CDR3 is 16 amino acids. The CDR3 spells CASSFLAGAFTDTQYF. Written as DNA, the CDR3 is TGTGCCAGCAGCTTTCTAGCGGGGGCGTTCACAGATACGCAGTATTTT.

This chain uses TRBV5-1 with TRBJ2-1; either TRBD1 or TRBD2 may fit D (5 bases each). The CDR3 totals 15 residues. Germline lookup yields CDR1 SGHRS and CDR2 YFSETQ. Trimming stripped 0 bases from V and 5 bases from J, with 12 bases between. The CDR3 here is CASSLEGSLDNEQFF. CDR3 DNA: TGCGCCAGCAGCTTGGAGGGGAGCCTTGACAATGAGCAGTTCTTC.

This clone was detected a few times. The J gene is TRBJ2-1, the V gene TRBV5-1; tentatively, D is TRBD2 (6 bases). Per the germline V gene, CDR1 is SGHRS and CDR2 is YFSETQ. This CDR3 region has 13 residues. Trimming cost V 4 bases and J 6 bases, with 11 bases left between them. The DNA of the CDR3 is TGCGCCAGCAGCCCGGAGGGGTTCAATGAGCAGTTCTTC. Encoded protein: CASSPEGFNEQFF.

Note on this clone: This specimen includes other DNA sequences encoding the same CDR3. The chain links TRBV4-1 to TRBJ1-3; the match to TRBD1 covers 9 bases. This CDR3 is built from 13 residues. Trimming took 3 bases from V and 7 from J; bases not matched to a gene: 1. The germline CDR1 and CDR2 sequences are MGHRA and YSYEKL. CDR3 sequence reads: CASSQTGGNTIYF. The CDR3 nucleotides are TGCGCCAGCAGCCAGACAGGGGGGAACACCATATATTTT.

The rearrangement links TRBV3-1 (or the pseudogene TRBV3-2) to TRBJ1-2; weak D call: TRBD1 (6 bases). CDR1 is LGHDT, CDR2 YNNKEL, per germline (reference sequence). This CDR3 region has 16 residues. V lost 3 bases and J lost 0, with 14 bases in between. The chain's CDR3 is CASSQSGTNSNYGYTF. The CDR3 DNA follows: TGTGCCAGCAGCCAGAGCGGGACAAACTCTAACTATGGCTACACCTTC.

The V and J genes are TRBV5-1 and TRBJ2-1; a possible D gene is TRBD1 (5 bases). The CDR3 runs to 14 residues. Germline V CDR1 and CDR2: SGHRS, YFSETQ. With 8 bases removed from V and 6 bases from J, the gap between germline ends came to 18 bases. The CDR3: CASYGMGRVNEQFF. The CDR3 bases are TGCGCCAGTTACGGAATGGGGCGCGTCAATGAGCAGTTCTTC.

This clone has just one count. The chain employs TRBV4-3 and TRBJ1-1, with TRBD1 matching over 10 bases. J gave up 2 bases and V 3 bases, and 9 bases lay outside the gene matches. CDR1 LGHNA and CDR2 YSLEER come from the germline V gene. The CDR3 length is 17 residues. The CDR3 loop is CASSHGRDRGLNTEAFF. The DNA for the CDR3 is TGCGCCAGCAGCCATGGCCGGGACAGGGGCCTTAACACTGAAGCTTTCTTT.

The chain has TRBV7-2 and TRBJ2-5; D is perhaps TRBD1 or TRBD2 (5 bases each). Germline V gene sequence: CDR1 SGHTA, CDR2 FQGNSA. V was cut by 2 bases and J by 7 bases, with 11 bases left in between. The CDR3 is made up of 13 amino acids. CDR3 region: CASSLMGVGTQYF. In DNA form, the CDR3 reads TGTGCCAGCAGCTTAATGGGGGTCGGGACCCAGTACTTC.

This rearrangement joins TRBV6-1 to TRBJ1-2, with 9 bases that match TRBD1. Per germline, CDR1 MNHNS and CDR2 SASEGT. The trim removed 3 bases at V and 2 bases at J, leaving 4 bases unmatched. The CDR3 contains 15 residues. The CDR3 nucleotides read TGTGCCAGCAGTGAGAGACAGGGGGAAAACTATGGCTACACCTTC. As protein: CASSERQGENYGYTF.

The chain links TRBV5-1 to TRBJ1-6; D unresolved. The CDR3 runs to 12 residues. Trimming cost V 7 bases and J 7 bases, with 9 bases left between them. CDR1 is SGHRS, CDR2 YFSETQ, per germline. CDR3 in DNA: TGCGCCAGCCGGAGGGAAAATTCACCCCTCCACTTT. It yields the protein CASRRENSPLHF.

V and J are TRBV28 and TRBJ1-1; D unclear. Germline CDR1 reads MDHEN; CDR2 reads SYDVKM. This CDR3 region has 16 residues. V lost 1 base, J lost 1 base, and 13 bases lay in between. Here the CDR3 reads CASSLYSAAANTEAFF. CDR3 in DNA: TGTGCCAGCAGTTTATATTCTGCGGCCGCGAACACTGAAGCTTTCTTT.

The chain is built from TRBV4-1 and TRBJ2-1; a weak D match, TRBD1 (5 bases). This CDR3 is 15 amino acids long. Germline CDR1 is MGHRA and CDR2 is YSYEKL. The V and J ends lost 4 bases and 0 bases respectively, with 10 bases between them. The CDR3 is CASSPTESSYNEQFF. CDR3 bases: TGCGCCAGCAGCCCGACAGAAAGCTCCTACAATGAGCAGTTCTTC.